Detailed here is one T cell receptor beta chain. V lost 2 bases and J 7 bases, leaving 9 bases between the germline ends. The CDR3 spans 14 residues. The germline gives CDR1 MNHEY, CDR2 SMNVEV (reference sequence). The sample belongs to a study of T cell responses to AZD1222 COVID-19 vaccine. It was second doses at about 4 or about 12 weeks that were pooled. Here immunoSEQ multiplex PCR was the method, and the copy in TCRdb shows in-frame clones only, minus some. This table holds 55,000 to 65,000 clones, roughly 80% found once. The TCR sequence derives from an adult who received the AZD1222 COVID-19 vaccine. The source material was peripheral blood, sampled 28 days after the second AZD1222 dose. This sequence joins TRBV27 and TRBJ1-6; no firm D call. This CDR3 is CASSLGIANSPLHF. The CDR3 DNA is TGTGCCAGCAGTTTAGGTATCGCCAATTCACCCCTCCACTTT.